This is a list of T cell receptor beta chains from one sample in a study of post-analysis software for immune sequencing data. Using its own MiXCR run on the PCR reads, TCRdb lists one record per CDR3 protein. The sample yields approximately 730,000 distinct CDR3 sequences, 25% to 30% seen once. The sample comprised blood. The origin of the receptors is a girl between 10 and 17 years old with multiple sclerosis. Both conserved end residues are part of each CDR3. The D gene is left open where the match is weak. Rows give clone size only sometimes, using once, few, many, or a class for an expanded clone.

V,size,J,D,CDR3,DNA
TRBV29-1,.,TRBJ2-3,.,CSVRAGRVADTQYF,TGCAGCGTCCGGGCCGGGAGAGTTGCAGATACGCAGTATTTT
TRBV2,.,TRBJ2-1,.,CASRGAREFF,TGTGCCAGCAGGGGGGCCCGGGAGTTCTTC
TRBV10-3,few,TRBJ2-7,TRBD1,CAISDRDSSYEQYF,TGTGCCATCAGTGACCGGGACAGCTCCTACGAGCAGTACTTC
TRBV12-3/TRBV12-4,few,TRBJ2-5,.,CASSSAGVGTQYF,TGTGCCAGCAGTTCGGCAGGGGTAGGGACCCAGTACTTC
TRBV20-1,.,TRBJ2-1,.,CSALGQCYEQFF,TGCAGTGCTCTTGGACAGTGCTATGAGCAGTTCTTC
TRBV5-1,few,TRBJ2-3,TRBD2,CASSSGLAGEGDTQYF,TGCGCCAGCAGCTCCGGGCTAGCGGGAGAGGGTGATACGCAGTATTTT
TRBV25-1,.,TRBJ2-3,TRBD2,CASSAGTSGIGTDTQYF,TGTGCCAGCAGTGCAGGGACTAGCGGGATTGGGACAGATACGCAGTATTTT
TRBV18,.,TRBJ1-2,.,CASSPQDGTYGYTF,TGTGCCAGCTCACCTCAGGACGGGACCTATGGCTACACCTTC
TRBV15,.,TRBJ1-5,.,CATSRDPRLQPQHF,TGTGCCACCAGCAGAGATCCGCGGTTACAGCCCCAGCATTTT
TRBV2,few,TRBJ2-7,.,CASRKRGVDEQYF,TGTGCCAGCAGGAAGAGGGGGGTCGACGAGCAGTACTTC
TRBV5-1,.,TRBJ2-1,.,CASSPAGGGYEQFF,TGCGCCAGCAGCCCCGCCGGTGGGGGCTATGAGCAGTTCTTC
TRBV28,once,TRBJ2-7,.,CASSQTTTYEQYF,TGTGCCAGCAGTCAGACAACTACCTACGAGCAGTACTTC
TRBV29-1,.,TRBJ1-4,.,CSGGTNNEKLFF,TGCAGCGGTGGGACTAATAATGAAAAACTGTTTTTT
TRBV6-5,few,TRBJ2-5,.,CASSRLDAGNQYF,TGTGCCAGCAGTCGCCTCGACGCAGGGAACCAGTACTTC
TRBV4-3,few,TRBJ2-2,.,CASSQDYGGTGELFF,TGCGCCAGCAGCCAAGATTACGGGGGTACCGGGGAGCTGTTTTTT
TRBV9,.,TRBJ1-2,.,CASSIGSYGYTF,TGTGCCAGCAGCATAGGTAGCTATGGCTACACCTTC
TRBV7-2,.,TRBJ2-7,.,CASSLIRYGQYF,TGTGCCAGCAGCTTAATCCGTTACGGGCAGTACTTC
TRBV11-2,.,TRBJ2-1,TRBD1,CASRPLTGTDNEQFF,TGTGCCAGCAGACCCCTTACCGGGACAGACAATGAGCAGTTCTTC
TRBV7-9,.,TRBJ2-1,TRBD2,CASTEGLAAQETQFF,TGTGCCAGCACCGAGGGGCTAGCGGCTCAAGAGACCCAGTTCTTC
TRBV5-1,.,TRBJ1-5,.,CASSRRGDQPQHF,TGCGCCAGCAGCCGGCGAGGGGATCAGCCCCAGCATTTT
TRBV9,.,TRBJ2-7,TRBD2,CASSVGLAAHYEQYF,TGTGCCAGCAGCGTAGGACTAGCGGCACACTACGAGCAGTACTTC
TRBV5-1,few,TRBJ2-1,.,CASSPRQASYNEQFF,TGCGCCAGCAGCCCGAGACAGGCCTCCTACAATGAGCAGTTCTTC
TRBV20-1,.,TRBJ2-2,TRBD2,CSASLAGYTGERFF,TGCAGTGCGAGCCTAGCGGGGTACACCGGGGAGCGGTTTTTT
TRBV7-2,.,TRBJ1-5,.,CASSLVGTPEGQPQHF,TGTGCCAGCAGCTTAGTTGGGACCCCAGAGGGCCAGCCCCAGCATTTT
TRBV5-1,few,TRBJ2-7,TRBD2,CASSRGLAGVPEEQYF,TGCGCCAGCAGCCGGGGACTAGCGGGAGTACCGGAAGAGCAGTACTTC
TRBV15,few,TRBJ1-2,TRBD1,CATSPSLGQAGGYTF,TGTGCCACCAGCCCAAGCCTCGGACAGGCTGGGGGCTACACCTTC
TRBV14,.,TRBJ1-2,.,CASSQDGEVYGYTF,TGTGCCAGCAGCCAAGATGGCGAAGTCTATGGCTACACCTTC
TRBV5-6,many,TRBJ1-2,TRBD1,CASSYRGTYGYTF,TGTGCCAGCAGCTACAGGGGTACCTATGGCTACACCTTC
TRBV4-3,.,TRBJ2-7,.,CASSLNRDCSYEQYF,TGCGCCAGCAGCCTGAATAGGGACTGCTCCTACGAGCAGTACTTC
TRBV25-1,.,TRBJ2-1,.,CASSVRGGAGGSYNEQFF,TGTGCCAGCAGTGTCCGAGGGGGCGCGGGAGGCTCCTACAATGAGCAGTTCTTC
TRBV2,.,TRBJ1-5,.,CASSDGRTSNQPQHF,TGTGCCAGCAGCGACGGACGGACGAGCAATCAGCCCCAGCATTTT
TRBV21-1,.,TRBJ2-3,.,CARQRGFRTGLSTDTQYF,TGTGCCAGACAGCGGGGTTTTCGGACAGGGCTTAGCACAGATACGCAGTATTTT
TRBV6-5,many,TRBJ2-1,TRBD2,CASRQSGNSYNEQFF,TGTGCCAGCAGGCAAAGCGGGAACTCCTACAATGAGCAGTTCTTC
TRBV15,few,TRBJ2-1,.,CATSFRLGDTPYNEQFF,TGTGCCACCAGTTTTCGCCTGGGTGACACCCCCTACAATGAGCAGTTCTTC